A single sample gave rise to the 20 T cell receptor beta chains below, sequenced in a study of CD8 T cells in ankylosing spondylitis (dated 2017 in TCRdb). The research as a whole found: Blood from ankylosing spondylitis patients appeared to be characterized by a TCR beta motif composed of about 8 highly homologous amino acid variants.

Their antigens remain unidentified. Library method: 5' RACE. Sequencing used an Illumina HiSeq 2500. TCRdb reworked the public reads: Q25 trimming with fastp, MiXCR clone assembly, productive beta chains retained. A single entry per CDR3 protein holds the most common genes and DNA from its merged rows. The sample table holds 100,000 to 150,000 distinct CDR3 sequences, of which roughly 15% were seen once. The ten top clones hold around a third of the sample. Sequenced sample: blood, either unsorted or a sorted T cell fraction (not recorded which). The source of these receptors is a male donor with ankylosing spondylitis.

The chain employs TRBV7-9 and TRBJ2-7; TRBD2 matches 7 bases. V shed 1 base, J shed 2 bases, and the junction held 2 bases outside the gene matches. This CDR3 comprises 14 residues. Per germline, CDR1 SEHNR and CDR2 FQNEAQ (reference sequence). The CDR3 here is CASSLGGSPYEQYF. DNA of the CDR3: TGTGCCAGCAGCTTAGGCGGGAGCCCCTACGAGCAGTACTTC.

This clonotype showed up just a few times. The CDR3 DNA is TGCAGTGCTAGCCCACCCTCTGGAAACACCATATATTTT. Amino acids: CSASPPSGNTIYF. The chain is built from TRBV20-1 and TRBJ1-3, with D unclear. V shed 3 bases and J shed 0 bases, with 6 bases lying between them. The CDR3 totals 13 residues. Germline lookup yields CDR1 DFQATT and CDR2 SNEGSKA (reference sequence).

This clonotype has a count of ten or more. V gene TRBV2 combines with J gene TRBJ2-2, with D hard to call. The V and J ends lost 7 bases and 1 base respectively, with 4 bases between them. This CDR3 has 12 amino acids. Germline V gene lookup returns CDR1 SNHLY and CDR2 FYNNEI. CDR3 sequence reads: CASNQNTGELFF. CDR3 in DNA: TGTGCCAGCAACCAGAACACCGGGGAGCTGTTTTTT. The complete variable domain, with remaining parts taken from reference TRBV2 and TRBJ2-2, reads EPEVTQTPSHQVTQMGQEVILRCVPISNHLYFYWYRQILGQKVEFLVSFYNNEISEKSEIFDDQFSVERPDGSNFTLKIRSTKLEDSAMYFCASNQNTGELFFGEGSRLTVL.

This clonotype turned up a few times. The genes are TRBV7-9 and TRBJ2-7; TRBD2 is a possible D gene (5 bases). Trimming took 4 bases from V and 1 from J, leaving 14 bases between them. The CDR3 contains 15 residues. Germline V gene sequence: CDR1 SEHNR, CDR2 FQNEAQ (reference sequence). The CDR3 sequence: CASSSRETLSYEQYF. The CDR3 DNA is TGTGCCAGCAGCTCGAGGGAGACCTTATCCTACGAGCAGTACTTC.

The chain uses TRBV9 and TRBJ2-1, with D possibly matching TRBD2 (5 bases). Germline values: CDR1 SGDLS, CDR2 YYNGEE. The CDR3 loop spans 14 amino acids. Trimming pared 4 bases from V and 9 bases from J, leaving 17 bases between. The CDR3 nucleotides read TGTGCCAGCAGCCCCCCGAGGACTTGGGGTGAGCAGTTCTTC. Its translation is CASSPPRTWGEQFF. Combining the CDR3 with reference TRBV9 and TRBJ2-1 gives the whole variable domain DSGVTQTPKHLITATGQRVTLRCSPRSGDLSVYWYQQSLDQGLQFLIQYYNGEERAKGNILERFSAQQFPDLHSELNLSSLELGDSALYFCASSPPRTWGEQFFGPGTRLTVL.

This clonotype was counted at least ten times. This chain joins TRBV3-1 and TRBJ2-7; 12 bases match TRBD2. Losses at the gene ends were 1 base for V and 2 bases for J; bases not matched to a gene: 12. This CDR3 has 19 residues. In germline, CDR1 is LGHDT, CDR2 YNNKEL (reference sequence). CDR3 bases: TGTGCCAGCAGCCAAGGCAATCTAGGACTAGCGGGGCGGGCCTACGAGCAGTACTTC. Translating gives CASSQGNLGLAGRAYEQYF.

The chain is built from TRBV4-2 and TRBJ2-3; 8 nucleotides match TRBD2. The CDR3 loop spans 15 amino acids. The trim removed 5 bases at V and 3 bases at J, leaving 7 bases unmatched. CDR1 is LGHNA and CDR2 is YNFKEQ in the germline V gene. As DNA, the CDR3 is TGTGCCAGCAGCACCAGCGGGAGTGGGACAGATACGCAGTATTTT. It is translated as CASSTSGSGTDTQYF.

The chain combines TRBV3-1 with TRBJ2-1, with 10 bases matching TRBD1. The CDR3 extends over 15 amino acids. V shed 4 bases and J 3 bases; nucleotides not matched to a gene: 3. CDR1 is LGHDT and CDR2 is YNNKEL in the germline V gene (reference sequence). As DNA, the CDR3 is TGTGCCAGCAGCCGTGACAGGGGGCACTACAATGAGCAGTTCTTC. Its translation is CASSRDRGHYNEQFF.

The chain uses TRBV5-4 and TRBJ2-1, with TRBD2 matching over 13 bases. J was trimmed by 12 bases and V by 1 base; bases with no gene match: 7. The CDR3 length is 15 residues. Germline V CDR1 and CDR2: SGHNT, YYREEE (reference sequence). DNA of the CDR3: TGTGCCAGCAGCTTGTGGACTAGCGGGGGTCCCGGGCAGTTCTTC. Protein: CASSLWTSGGPGQFF.

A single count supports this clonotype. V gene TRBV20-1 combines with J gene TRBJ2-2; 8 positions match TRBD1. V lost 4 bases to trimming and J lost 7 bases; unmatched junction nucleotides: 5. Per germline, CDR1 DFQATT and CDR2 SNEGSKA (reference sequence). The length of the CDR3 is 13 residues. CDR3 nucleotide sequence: TGCAGTGCTAACAACAGGGGGGTCGGGGAGCTGTTTTTT. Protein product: CSANNRGVGELFF.

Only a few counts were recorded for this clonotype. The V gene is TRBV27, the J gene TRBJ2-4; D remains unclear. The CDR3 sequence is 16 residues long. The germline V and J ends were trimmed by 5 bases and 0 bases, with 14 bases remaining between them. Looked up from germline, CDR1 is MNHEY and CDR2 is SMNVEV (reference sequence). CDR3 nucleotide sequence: TGTGCCAGCAGTCTTCCCCCCCTCCTAGCCAAAAACATTCAGTACTTC. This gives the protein CASSLPPLLAKNIQYF.

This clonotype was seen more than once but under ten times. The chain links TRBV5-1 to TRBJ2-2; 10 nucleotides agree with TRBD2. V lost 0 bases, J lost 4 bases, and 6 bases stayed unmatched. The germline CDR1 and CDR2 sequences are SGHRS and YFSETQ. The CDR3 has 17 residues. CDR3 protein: CASSLELAGPSTGELFF. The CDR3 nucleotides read TGCGCCAGCAGCTTGGAACTAGCGGGGCCCAGCACCGGGGAGCTGTTTTTT. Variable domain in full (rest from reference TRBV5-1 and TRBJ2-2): KAGVTQTPRYLIKTRGQQVTLSCSPISGHRSVSWYQQTPGQGLQFLFEYFSETQRNKGNFPGRFSGRQFSNSRSEMNVSTLELGDSALYLCASSLELAGPSTGELFFGEGSRLTVL.

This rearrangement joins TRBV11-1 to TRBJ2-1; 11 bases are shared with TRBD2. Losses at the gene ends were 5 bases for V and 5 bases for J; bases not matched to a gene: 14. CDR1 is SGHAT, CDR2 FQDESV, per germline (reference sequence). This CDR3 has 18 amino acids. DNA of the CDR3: TGTGCCAGCAGCCCAAAATTACTAGCGGGAGTATTAGACAATGAGCAGTTCTTC. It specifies CASSPKLLAGVLDNEQFF.

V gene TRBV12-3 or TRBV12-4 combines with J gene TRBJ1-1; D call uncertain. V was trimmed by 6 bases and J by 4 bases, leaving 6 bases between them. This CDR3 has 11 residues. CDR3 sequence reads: CASSVSTEAFF. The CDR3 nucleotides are TGTGCCAGCAGCGTATCCACTGAAGCTTTCTTT.

The CDR3: CASSQVMDGYGYTF. The DNA of the CDR3 is TGCGCCAGCAGCCAAGTCATGGACGGCTATGGCTACACCTTC. V gene TRBV4-1 combines with J gene TRBJ1-2; D is unclear. The CDR3 runs 14 residues. CDR1 is MGHRA, CDR2 YSYEKL, per germline. Trimming stripped 1 base from V and 4 bases from J, with 10 bases between.

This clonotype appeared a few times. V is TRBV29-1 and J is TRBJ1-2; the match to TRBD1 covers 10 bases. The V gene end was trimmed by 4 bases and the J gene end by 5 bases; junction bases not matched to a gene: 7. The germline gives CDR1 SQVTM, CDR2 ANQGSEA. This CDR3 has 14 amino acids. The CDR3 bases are TGCAGCGTTGCGGACAGGGGGTCCCAGTATGGCTACACCTTC. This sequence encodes CSVADRGSQYGYTF.

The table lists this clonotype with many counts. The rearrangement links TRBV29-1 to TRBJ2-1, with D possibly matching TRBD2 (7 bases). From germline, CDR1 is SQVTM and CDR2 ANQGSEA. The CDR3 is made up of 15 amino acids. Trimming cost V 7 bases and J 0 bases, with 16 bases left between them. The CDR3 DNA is TGCAGCGCCCAGGGGCGGGGGCGCTCCTACAATGAGCAGTTCTTC. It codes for CSAQGRGRSYNEQFF.

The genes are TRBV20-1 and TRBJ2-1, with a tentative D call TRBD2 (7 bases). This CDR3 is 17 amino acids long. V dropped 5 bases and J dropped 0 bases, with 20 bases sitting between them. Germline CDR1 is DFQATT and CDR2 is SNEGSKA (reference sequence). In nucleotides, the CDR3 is TGCAGTGCTCCGCGGAGGGAGGGGGGGATCTCCTACAATGAGCAGTTCTTC. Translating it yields CSAPRREGGISYNEQFF.

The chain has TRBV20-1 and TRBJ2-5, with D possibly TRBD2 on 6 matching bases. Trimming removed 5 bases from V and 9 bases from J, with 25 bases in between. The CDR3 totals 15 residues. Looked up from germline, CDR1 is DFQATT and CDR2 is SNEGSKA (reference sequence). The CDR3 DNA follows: TGCAGTGCTTCACTCCGGGACTCCCGCGTTGGAGCCCAGTACTTC. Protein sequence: CSASLRDSRVGAQYF.

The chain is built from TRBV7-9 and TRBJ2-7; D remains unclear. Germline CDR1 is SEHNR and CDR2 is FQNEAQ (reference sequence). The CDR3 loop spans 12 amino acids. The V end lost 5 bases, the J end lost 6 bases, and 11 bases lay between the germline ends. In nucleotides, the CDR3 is TGTGCCAGCAGCCCCGGGCCTCTCGAGCAGTACTTC. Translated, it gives CASSPGPLEQYF. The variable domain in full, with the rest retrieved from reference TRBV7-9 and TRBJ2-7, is DTGVSQNPRHKITKRGQNVTFRCDPISEHNRLYWYRQTLGQGPEFLTYFQNEAQLEKSRLLSDRFSAERPKGSFSTLEIQRTEQGDSAMYLCASSPGPLEQYFGPGTRLTVT.